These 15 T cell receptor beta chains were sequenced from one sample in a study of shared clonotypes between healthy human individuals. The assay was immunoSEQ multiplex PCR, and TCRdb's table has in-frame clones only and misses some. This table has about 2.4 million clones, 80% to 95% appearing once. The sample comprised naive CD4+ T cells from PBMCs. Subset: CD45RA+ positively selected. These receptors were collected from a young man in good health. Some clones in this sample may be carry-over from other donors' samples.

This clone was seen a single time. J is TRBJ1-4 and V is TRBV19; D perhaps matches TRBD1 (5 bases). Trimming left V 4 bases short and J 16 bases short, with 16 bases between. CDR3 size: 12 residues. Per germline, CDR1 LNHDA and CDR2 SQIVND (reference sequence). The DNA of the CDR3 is TGTGCCAGTAGTAGCCCGGGGGGACGGTCGTTTTTT. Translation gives CASSSPGGRSFF.

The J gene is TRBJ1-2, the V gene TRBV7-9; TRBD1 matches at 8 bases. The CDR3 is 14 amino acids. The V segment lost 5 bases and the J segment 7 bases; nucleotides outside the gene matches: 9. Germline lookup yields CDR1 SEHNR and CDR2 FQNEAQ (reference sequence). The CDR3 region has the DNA TGTGCCAGCAGCCGACCGGTCAGGGGGCTTGGCTACACCTTC. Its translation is CASSRPVRGLGYTF.

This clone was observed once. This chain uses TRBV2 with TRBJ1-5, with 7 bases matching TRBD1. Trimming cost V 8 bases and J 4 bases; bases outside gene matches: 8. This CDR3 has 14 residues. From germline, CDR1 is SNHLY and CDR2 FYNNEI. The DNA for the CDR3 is TGTGCCAGCGGGACCGAGACAGGGAATCAGCCCCAGCATTTT. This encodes CASGTETGNQPQHF.

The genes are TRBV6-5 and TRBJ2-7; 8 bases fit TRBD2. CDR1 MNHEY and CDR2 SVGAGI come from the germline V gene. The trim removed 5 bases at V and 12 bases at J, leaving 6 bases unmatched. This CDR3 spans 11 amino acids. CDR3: CASSGGLGLYF. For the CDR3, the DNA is TGTGCCAGCAGTGGGGGACTAGGGTTGTACTTC.

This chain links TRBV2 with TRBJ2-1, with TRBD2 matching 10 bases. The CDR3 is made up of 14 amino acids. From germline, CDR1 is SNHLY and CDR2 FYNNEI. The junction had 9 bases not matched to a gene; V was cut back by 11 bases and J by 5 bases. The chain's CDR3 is CALAGLAGDNEQFF. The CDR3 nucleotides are TGTGCCCTAGCAGGGCTAGCGGGGGACAATGAGCAGTTCTTC.

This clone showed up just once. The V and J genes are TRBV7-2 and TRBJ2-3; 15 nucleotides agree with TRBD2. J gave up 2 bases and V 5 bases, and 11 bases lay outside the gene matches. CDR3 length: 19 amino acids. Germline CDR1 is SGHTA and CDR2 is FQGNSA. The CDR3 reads CASSTHGLAGGTLTDTQYF. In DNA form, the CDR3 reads TGTGCCAGCAGCACCCACGGACTAGCGGGAGGGACGCTCACAGATACGCAGTATTTT.

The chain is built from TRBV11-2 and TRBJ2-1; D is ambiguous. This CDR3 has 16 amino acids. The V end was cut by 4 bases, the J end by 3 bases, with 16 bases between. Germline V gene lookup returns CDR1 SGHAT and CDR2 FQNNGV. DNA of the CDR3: TGTGCCAGCAGCTCCCCCCCAGGAATAAGCTACAATGAGCAGTTCTTC. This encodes CASSSPPGISYNEQFF.

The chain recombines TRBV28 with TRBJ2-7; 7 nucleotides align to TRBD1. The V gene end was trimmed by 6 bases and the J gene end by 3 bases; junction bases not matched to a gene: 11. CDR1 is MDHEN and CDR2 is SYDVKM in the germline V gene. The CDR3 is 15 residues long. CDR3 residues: CASSPPGGKHYEQYF. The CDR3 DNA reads TGTGCCAGCAGCCCCCCAGGGGGTAAGCACTACGAGCAGTACTTC.

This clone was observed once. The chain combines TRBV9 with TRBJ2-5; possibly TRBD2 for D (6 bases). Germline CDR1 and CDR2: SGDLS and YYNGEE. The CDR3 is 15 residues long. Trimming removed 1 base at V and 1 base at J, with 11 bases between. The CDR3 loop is CASSVRSRGQETQYF. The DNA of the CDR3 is TGTGCCAGCAGCGTACGATCGCGGGGCCAAGAGACCCAGTACTTC.

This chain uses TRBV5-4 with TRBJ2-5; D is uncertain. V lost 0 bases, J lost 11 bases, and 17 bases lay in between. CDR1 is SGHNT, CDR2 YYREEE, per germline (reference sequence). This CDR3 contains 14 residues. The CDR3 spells CASSLAVGSLRQYF. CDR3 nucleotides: TGTGCCAGCAGCTTGGCGGTAGGAAGTTTACGTCAGTACTTC.

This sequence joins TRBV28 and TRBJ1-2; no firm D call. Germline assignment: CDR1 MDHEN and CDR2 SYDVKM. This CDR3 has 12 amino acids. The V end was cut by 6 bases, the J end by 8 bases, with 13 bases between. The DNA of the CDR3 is TGTGCCAGCAGACAGCGGTCTAGGGGCTACACCTTC. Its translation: CASRQRSRGYTF.

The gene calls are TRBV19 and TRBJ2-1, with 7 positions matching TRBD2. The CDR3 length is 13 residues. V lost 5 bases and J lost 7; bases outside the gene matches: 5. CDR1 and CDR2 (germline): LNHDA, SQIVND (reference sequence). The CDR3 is CASSGGLDNEQFF. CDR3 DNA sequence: TGTGCCAGTAGTGGAGGACTAGATAATGAGCAGTTCTTC.

CDR3 protein: CASSDPDRGTEAFF. The CDR3 DNA reads TGTGCCAGCAGTGATCCGGACAGGGGCACTGAAGCTTTCTTT. The rearrangement uses TRBV6-1 and TRBJ1-1, with 9 bases aligning to TRBD1. V shed 3 bases and J 4 bases; nucleotides not matched to a gene: 3. In germline, CDR1 is MNHNS, CDR2 SASEGT. The CDR3 loop spans 14 amino acids.

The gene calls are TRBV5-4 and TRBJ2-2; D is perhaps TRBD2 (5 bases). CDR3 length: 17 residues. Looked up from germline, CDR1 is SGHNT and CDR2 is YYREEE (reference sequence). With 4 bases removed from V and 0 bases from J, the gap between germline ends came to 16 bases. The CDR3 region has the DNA TGTGCCAGCAGCCGAACTAGGCCCCTCGCGAACACCGGGGAGCTGTTTTTT. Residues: CASSRTRPLANTGELFF.

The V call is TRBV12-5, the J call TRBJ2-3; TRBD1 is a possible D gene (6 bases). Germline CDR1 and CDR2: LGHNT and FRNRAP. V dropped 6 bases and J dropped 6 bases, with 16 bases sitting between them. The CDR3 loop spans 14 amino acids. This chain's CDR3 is CASGSGATLDTQYF. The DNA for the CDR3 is TGTGCTAGTGGATCAGGGGCGACCTTGGATACGCAGTATTTT.